What follows describes a single T cell receptor (beta chain). From its re-call of the 5' RACE reads, TCRdb lists each CDR3 protein once, without DNA. Recorded for this sample: 110,000 to 150,000 distinct CDR3 sequences. This sample is drawn from a study of monozygotic twins with inflammatory bowel disease. The CDR3 is 11 residues long. Germline V lookup: CDR1 SQVTM, CDR2 ANQGSEA. What was sequenced was blood. The receptor's source is a human donor with ulcerative colitis or Crohn's disease, or a healthy co-twin of an affected twin (not recorded which). The chain combines TRBV29-1 with TRBJ2-2. CDR3 in amino acids: CSVGYTGELFF.